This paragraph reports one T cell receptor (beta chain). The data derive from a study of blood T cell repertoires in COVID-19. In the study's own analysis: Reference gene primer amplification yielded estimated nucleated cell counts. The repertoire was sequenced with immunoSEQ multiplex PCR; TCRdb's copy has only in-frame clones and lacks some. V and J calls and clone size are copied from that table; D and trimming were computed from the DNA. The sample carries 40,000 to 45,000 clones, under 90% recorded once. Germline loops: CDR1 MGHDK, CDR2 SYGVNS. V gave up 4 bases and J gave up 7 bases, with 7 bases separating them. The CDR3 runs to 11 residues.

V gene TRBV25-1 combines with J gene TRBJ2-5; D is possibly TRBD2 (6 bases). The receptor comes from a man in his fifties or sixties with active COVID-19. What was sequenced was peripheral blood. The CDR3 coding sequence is TGTGCCAGCAGTGTGGAGGGGACCCAGTACTTC. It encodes CASSVEGTQYF.